This is a list of T cell receptor beta chains from one sample in a study of identical twins. TCRdb independently ran MiXCR on the 5' RACE reads; one entry per CDR3 protein. The sample gives fewer than 800,000 distinct CDR3 sequences, just over 7% of which show up once; around 1.6% is in the top ten. These sequences were also reported in another study, on yellow fever vaccine responses in identical twins.

Sequences were obtained from PBMCs. These TCRs come from a woman under 30 in good health. Both conserved end residues are part of each CDR3. Each record gives: D gene, J gene, V gene, clone size, CDR3 protein, CDR3 DNA. A D gene is named only where the DNA matches it firmly. Size is omitted from some rows. Given values are once, few, many or a class for expanded clones.

>TRBD2|TRBJ2-7|TRBV10-2|-
CASIIISSAGAYEQYF
TGCGCCAGCATTATCATATCCTCAGCGGGAGCCTACGAGCAGTACTTC
>TRBD2|TRBJ2-1|TRBV9|-
CASSVRTSGSDNEQFF
TGTGCCAGCAGCGTACGGACTAGCGGGAGTGACAATGAGCAGTTCTTC
>TRBD2|TRBJ2-1|TRBV27|many
CASSRSGVNYNEQFF
TGTGCCAGCAGTCGGAGCGGGGTAAATTACAATGAGCAGTTCTTC
>-|TRBJ2-7|TRBV3-1|-
CASSRGIRAYEQYF
TGTGCCAGCAGCCGAGGGATACGGGCCTACGAGCAGTACTTC
>-|TRBJ2-1|TRBV5-5|many
CATREGGDNEQFF
TGTGCCACCCGCGAAGGGGGGGACAATGAGCAGTTCTTC
>TRBD2|TRBJ2-7|TRBV5-4|-
CASSHSGGYEQYF
TGTGCCAGCAGTCATAGCGGGGGCTACGAGCAGTACTTC
>-|TRBJ1-2|TRBV28|-
CASSNPGRRDGYTF
TGTGCCAGCAGTAACCCGGGCAGACGTGATGGCTACACCTTC
>TRBD1|TRBJ2-6|TRBV28|-
CASSLEGQGAYLSSGANVLTF
TGTGCCAGCAGTTTGGAGGGACAGGGGGCTTACCTATCATCTGGGGCCAACGTCCTGACTTTC
>TRBD1|TRBJ2-3|TRBV20-1|few
CSARTGQVRDTQYF
TGCAGTGCTAGGACGGGACAGGTCCGCGATACGCAGTATTTT
>-|TRBJ2-1|TRBV7-7|-
CASSPAGVGANEQFF
TGTGCCAGCAGCCCGGCCGGGGTTGGGGCAAATGAGCAGTTCTTC
>-|TRBJ2-7|TRBV29-1|many
CSVLLDSYEQYF
TGCAGCGTCCTCCTAGATTCCTACGAGCAGTACTTC
>-|TRBJ2-7|TRBV20-1|few
CSARGSNSYEQYF
TGCAGTGCTAGAGGTTCAAACTCCTACGAGCAGTACTTC
>-|TRBJ1-2|TRBV12-3/TRBV12-4|few
CASSLGGKGGSSGYTF
TGTGCCAGCAGTTTAGGGGGGAAGGGAGGAAGTTCTGGCTACACCTTC
>TRBD1|TRBJ2-3|TRBV4-1|-
CASSATGGVDTQYF
TGCGCCAGCAGCGCGACAGGGGGAGTAGATACGCAGTATTTT
>-|TRBJ1-5|TRBV12-3/TRBV12-4|-
CASSPWGGNQPQHF
TGTGCCAGCAGTCCGTGGGGTGGCAATCAGCCCCAGCATTTT
>TRBD2|TRBJ2-7|TRBV5-1|-
CASSLASGSDYEQYF
TGCGCCAGCAGCTTGGCTAGCGGGAGTGATTACGAGCAGTACTTC
>-|TRBJ2-5|TRBV18|few
CASSPRLAETQYF
TGTGCCAGCTCACCACGTCTTGCTGAGACCCAGTACTTC
>-|TRBJ2-1|TRBV4-1|many
CASSQGAGTATQSYNEQFF
TGCGCCAGCAGCCAAGGGGCGGGGACGGCAACCCAATCCTACAATGAGCAGTTCTTC
>TRBD2|TRBJ2-2|TRBV5-1|-
CASSLEGLPTGELFF
TGCGCCAGCAGCTTGGAGGGACTACCCACCGGGGAGCTGTTTTTT
>TRBD1|TRBJ2-5|TRBV12-3/TRBV12-4|few
CASSRQGGKETQYF
TGTGCCAGCAGCCGACAGGGGGGTAAGGAGACCCAGTACTTC